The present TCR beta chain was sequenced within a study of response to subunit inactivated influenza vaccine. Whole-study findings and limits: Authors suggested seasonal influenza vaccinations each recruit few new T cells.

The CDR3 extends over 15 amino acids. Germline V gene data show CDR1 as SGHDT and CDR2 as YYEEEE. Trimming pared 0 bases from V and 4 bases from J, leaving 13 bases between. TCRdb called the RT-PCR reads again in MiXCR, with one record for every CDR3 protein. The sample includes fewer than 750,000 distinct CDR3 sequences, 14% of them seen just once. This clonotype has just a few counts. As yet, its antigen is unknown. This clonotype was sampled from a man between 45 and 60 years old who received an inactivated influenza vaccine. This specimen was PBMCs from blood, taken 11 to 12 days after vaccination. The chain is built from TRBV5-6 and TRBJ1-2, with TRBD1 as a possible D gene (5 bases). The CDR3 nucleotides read TGTGCCAGCAGCTTGGTTCGGGGGACGGGCTATGGCTACACCTTC. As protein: CASSLVRGTGYGYTF.